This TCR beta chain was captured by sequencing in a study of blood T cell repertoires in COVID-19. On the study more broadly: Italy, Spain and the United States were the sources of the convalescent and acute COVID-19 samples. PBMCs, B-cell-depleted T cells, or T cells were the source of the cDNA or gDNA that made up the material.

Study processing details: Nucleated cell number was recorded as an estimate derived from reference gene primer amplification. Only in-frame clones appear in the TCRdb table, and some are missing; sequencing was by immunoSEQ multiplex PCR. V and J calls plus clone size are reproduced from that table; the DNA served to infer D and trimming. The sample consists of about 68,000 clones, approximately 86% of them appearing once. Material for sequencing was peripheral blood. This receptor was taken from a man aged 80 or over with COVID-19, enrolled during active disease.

The DNA for the CDR3 is TGTGCCAGCAGCTCCAGGGCCCTCACAGATACGCAGTATTTT. Amino acid sequence: CASSSRALTDTQYF. The chain carries TRBV11-2 and TRBJ2-3; TRBD1 might be the D (5 bases). Trimming stripped 4 bases from V and 2 bases from J, with 10 bases between. This CDR3 comprises 14 residues. Germline CDR1 and CDR2: SGHAT and FQNNGV.